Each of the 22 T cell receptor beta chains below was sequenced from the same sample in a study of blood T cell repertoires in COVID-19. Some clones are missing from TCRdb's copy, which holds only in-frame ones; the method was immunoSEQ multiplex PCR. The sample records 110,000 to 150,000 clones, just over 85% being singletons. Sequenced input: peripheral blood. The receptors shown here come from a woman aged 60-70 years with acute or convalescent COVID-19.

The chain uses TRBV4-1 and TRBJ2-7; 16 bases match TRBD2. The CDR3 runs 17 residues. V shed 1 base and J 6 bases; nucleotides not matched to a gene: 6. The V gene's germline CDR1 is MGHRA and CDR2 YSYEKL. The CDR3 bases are TGCGCCAGCAGCCAAGTACACGGGACTAGCGGGAGGGTCGAGCAGTACTTC. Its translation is CASSQVHGTSGRVEQYF.

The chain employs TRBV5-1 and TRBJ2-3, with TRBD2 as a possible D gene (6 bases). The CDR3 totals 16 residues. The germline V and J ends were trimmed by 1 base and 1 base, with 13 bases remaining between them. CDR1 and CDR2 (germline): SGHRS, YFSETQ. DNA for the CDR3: TGCGCCAGCAGCTTGCAGCCGCCGGGGGGCACAGATACGCAGTATTTT. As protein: CASSLQPPGGTDTQYF.

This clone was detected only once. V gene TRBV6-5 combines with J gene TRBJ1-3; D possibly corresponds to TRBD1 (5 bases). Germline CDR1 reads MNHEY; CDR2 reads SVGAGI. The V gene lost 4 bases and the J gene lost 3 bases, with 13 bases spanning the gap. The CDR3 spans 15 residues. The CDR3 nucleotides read TGTGCCAGCAGTTCTATCAGGGTGGGTGGAAACACCATATATTTT. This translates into CASSSIRVGGNTIYF.

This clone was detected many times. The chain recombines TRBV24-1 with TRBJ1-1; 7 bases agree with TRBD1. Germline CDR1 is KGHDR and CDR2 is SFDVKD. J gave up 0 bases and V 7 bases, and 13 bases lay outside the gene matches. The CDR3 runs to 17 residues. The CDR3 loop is CATRIPRQGPLNTEAFF. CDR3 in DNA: TGTGCCACCAGGATCCCTCGACAGGGCCCTCTGAACACTGAAGCTTTCTTT.

This CDR3 is CASSSGQGDPDTQYF. The CDR3 DNA is TGTGCCAGCAGCTCCGGACAGGGGGACCCAGATACGCAGTATTTT. The chain joins TRBV7-9 to TRBJ2-3; 10 bases align to TRBD1. V gave up 4 bases and J gave up 4 bases; unmatched junction bases: 5. CDR3 size: 15 residues. Germline loops: CDR1 SEHNR, CDR2 FQNEAQ (reference sequence).

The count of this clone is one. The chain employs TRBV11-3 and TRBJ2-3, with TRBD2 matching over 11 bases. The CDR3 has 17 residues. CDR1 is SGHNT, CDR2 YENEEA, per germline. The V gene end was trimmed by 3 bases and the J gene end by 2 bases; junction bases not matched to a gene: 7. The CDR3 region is CASSLVSGGAPTDTQYF. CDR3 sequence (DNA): TGTGCCAGCAGCTTGGTTAGCGGGGGGGCCCCCACAGATACGCAGTATTTT.

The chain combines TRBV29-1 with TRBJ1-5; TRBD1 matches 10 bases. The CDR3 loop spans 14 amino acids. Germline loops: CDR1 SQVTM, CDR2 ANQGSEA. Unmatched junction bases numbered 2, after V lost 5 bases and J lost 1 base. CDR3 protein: CSVRTGGSNQPQHF. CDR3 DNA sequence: TGCAGCGTTAGGACAGGGGGAAGCAATCAGCCCCAGCATTTT.

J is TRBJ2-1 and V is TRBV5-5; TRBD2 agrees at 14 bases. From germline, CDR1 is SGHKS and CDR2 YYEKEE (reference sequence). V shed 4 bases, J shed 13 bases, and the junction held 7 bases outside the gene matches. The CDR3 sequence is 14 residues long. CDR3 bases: TGTGCCAGCAGCCAGGGACTAGCGGGGGAACAACAGTTCTTC. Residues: CASSQGLAGEQQFF.

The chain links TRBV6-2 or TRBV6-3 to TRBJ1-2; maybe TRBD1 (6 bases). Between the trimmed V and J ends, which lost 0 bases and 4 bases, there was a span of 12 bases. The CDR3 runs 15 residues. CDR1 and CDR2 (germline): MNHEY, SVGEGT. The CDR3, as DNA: TGTGCCAGCAGTTACTCGATTCAGGGGAGCTATGGCTACACCTTC. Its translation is CASSYSIQGSYGYTF.

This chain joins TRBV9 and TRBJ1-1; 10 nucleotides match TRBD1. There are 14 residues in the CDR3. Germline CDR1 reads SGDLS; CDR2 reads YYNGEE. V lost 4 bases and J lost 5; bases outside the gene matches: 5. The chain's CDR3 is CASSNRDRGTEAFF. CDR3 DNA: TGTGCCAGCAGCAACCGGGACAGGGGAACTGAAGCTTTCTTT.

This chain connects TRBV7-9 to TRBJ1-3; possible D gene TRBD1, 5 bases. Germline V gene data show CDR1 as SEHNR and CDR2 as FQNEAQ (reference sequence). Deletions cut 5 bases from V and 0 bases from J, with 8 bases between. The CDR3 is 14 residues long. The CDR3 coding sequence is TGTGCCAGCAGCAGACAGATCTCTGGAAACACCATATATTTT. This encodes CASSRQISGNTIYF.

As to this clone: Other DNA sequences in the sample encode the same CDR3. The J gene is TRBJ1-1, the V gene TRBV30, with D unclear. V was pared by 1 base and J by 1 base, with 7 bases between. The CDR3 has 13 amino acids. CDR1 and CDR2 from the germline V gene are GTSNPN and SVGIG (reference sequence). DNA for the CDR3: TGTGCCTGGAGTGCCGGTGGGAACACTGAAGCTTTCTTT. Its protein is CAWSAGGNTEAFF.

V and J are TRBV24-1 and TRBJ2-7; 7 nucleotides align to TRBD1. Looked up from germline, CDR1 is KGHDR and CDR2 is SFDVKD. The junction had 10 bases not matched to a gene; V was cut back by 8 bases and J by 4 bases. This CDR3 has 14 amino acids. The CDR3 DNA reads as TGTGCCACCAAACGACAGGGAAGATCTTACGAGCAGTACTTC. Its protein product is CATKRQGRSYEQYF.

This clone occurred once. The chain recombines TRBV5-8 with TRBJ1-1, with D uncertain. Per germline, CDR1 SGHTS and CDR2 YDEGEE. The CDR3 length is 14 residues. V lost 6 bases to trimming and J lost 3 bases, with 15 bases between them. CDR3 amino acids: CASTQDAADTEAFF. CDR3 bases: TGTGCCAGCACCCAGGACGCAGCGGACACTGAAGCTTTCTTT. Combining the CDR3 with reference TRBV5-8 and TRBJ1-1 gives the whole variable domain EAGVTQSPTHLIKTRGQQATLRCSPISGHTSVYWYQQALGLGLQFLLWYDEGEERNRGNFPPRFSGRQFPNYSSELNVNALELEDSALYLCASTQDAADTEAFFGQGTRLTVV.

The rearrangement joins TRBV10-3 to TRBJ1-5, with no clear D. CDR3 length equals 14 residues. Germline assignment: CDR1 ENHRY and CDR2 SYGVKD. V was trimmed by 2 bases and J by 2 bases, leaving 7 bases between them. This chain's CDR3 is CAISEGEGNQPQHF. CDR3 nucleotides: TGTGCCATCAGTGAGGGGGAGGGCAATCAGCCCCAGCATTTT.

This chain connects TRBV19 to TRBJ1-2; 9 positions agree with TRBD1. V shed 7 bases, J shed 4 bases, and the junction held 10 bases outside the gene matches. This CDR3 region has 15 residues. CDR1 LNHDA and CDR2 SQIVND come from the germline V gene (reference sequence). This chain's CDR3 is CASTQTGGVGYGYTF. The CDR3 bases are TGTGCCAGTACTCAGACAGGGGGTGTAGGCTATGGCTACACCTTC.

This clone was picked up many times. The CDR3 DNA sequence: TGTGCCACCGGGAAGCAAGGCAGTGTCGTGCCCCAGCATTTT. Its protein product is CATGKQGSVVPQHF. This chain uses TRBV27 with TRBJ1-5; D gene unclear. The CDR3 is 14 residues long. The V end was cut by 10 bases, the J end by 9 bases, with 22 bases between. Germline CDR1 MNHEY, CDR2 SMNVEV (reference sequence).

The CDR3 here is CASSVHRDRSTNEQFF. DNA of the CDR3: TGTGCCAGCAGCGTTCACCGGGACAGGAGTACTAATGAGCAGTTCTTC. This sequence joins TRBV9 and TRBJ2-1; TRBD1 agrees at 8 bases. In germline, CDR1 is SGDLS, CDR2 YYNGEE. The J segment lost 7 bases and the V segment lost 2 bases, leaving 11 bases of the junction unmatched. The CDR3 is made up of 16 amino acids.

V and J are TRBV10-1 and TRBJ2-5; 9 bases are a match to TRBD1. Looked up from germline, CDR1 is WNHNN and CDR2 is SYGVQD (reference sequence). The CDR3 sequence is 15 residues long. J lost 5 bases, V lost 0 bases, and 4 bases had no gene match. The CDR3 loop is CASSESGQGLETQYF. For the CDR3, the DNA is TGCGCCAGCAGTGAGTCCGGACAGGGGTTGGAGACCCAGTACTTC.

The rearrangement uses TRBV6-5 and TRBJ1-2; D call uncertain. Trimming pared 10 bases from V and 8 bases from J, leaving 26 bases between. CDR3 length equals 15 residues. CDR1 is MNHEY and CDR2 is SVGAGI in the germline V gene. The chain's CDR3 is CATQRERAGSYGYTF. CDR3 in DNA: TGTGCCACTCAGAGGGAACGAGCCGGTTCCTACGGCTACACCTTC.

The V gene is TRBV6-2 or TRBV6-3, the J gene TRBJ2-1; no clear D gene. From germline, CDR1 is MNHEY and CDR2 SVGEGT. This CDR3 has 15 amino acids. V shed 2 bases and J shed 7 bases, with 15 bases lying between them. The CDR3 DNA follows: TGTGCCAGCAGTTACGGCCAGGTCCTCCAAAATGAGCAGTTCTTC. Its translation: CASSYGQVLQNEQFF.

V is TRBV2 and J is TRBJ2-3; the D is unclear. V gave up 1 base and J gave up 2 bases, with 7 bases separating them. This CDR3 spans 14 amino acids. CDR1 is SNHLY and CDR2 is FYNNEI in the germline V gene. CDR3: CASSEGAVTDTQYF. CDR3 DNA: TGTGCCAGCAGTGAAGGGGCCGTCACAGATACGCAGTATTTT.